This T cell receptor (beta chain) was documented in a study of blood T cell repertoires in COVID-19. In the study overall: The United States, Italy and Spain were the sources of the acute and convalescent COVID-19 samples. Sources were T cells, B-cell-depleted T cells, or PBMCs; the material itself was cDNA or gDNA.

Germline assignment: CDR1 MNHEY and CDR2 SVGAGI. The CDR3 loop spans 15 amino acids. With V trimmed by 2 bases and J by 2 bases, 6 bases remained unmatched. Sequenced by immunoSEQ multiplex PCR; TCRdb stores in-frame clones only, minus some. The data show about 64,000 clones, about 76% seen once. Sequencing input: peripheral blood. V gene TRBV6-5 combines with J gene TRBJ2-7, with 7 bases fitting TRBD1. The TCR sequence derives from a human donor in a cohort sampled during active COVID-19. The CDR3 loop reads CASSYQAGGAYEQYF. As DNA, the CDR3 is TGTGCCAGCAGTTACCAAGCAGGGGGTGCCTACGAGCAGTACTTC.